The 14 T cell receptor beta chains in this list originate from one sample, sequenced in a study of blood T cell repertoires in COVID-19. Assay: immunoSEQ multiplex PCR; the TCRdb copy retains only in-frame clones and omits some. Of 90,000 to 120,000 clones listed, about four fifths are singletons. The sequencing input was peripheral blood. These receptors originate from a woman in her 70s with acute or convalescent COVID-19.

The chain carries TRBV6-1 and TRBJ2-7; no clear D. Trimming stripped 3 bases from V and 5 bases from J, with 14 bases between. This CDR3 contains 14 residues. Per germline, CDR1 MNHNS and CDR2 SASEGT. CDR3 in amino acids: CASSDDSVPDEQYF. In DNA, the CDR3 is TGTGCCAGCAGTGACGACTCGGTCCCGGACGAGCAGTACTTC.

CDR3 nucleotide sequence: TGTGCCAGCAGTTATAGTGGGGGCGATCAGCCCCAGCATTTT. The encoded protein is CASSYSGGDQPQHF. This chain uses TRBV6-5 with TRBJ1-5; possible D gene TRBD1, 6 bases. Trimming stripped 3 bases from V and 5 bases from J, with 11 bases between. CDR3 size: 14 residues. In germline, CDR1 is MNHEY, CDR2 SVGAGI.

J is TRBJ2-5 and V is TRBV11-3, with D maybe TRBD1 (6 bases). V dropped 5 bases and J dropped 7 bases, with 11 bases sitting between them. The CDR3 length is 12 residues. Per germline, CDR1 SGHNT and CDR2 YENEEA. CDR3 amino acids: CASSRDMGTQYF. The CDR3 region has the DNA TGTGCCAGCAGCCGGGACATGGGGACCCAGTACTTC.

The sample holds one count of this clone. The gene calls are TRBV5-6 and TRBJ2-1; 12 bases align to TRBD2. V trimming: 3 bases; J trimming: 2 bases; junction bases outside the gene matches: 0. CDR3 length: 15 amino acids. CDR1 and CDR2 (germline): SGHDT, YYEEEE. This CDR3 is CASSWTSGTYNEQFF. The DNA of the CDR3 is TGTGCCAGCAGCTGGACTAGCGGGACCTACAATGAGCAGTTCTTC.

The chain combines TRBV28 with TRBJ2-7, with 11 bases aligning to TRBD1. This CDR3 has 13 residues. The junction had 6 bases not matched to a gene; V was cut back by 5 bases and J by 9 bases. Germline-derived CDR1 and CDR2 are MDHEN and SYDVKM. CDR3 nucleotides: TGTGCCAGCAGTCTTCGGGACAGGGGGGCGCAGTACGTC. It encodes CASSLRDRGAQYV.

The chain joins TRBV21-1 to TRBJ1-6; the table's D call, TRBD1, has no DNA check behind it. TRBV21-1 is a documented pseudogene. CDR3 size: 14 residues. Written as DNA, the CDR3 is TGTGCCAGCAGTAGGACAGGAGGGAATTCACCCCTCCACTTT. This encodes CASSRTGGNSPLHF.

V and J are TRBV7-9 and TRBJ1-2; no reliable D call. Germline-derived CDR1 and CDR2 are SEHNR and FQNEAQ (reference sequence). There are 14 residues in the CDR3. V was pared by 5 bases and J by 4 bases, with 14 bases between. DNA of the CDR3: TGTGCCAGCAGCCCTCGGACGGGAACCTATGGCTACACCTTC. Translation: CASSPRTGTYGYTF.

A single count supports this clone. The rearrangement links TRBV3-1 (or the pseudogene TRBV3-2) to TRBJ1-2, with D possibly matching TRBD1 (6 bases). V was pared by 0 bases and J by 7 bases, with 12 bases between. The CDR3 totals 14 residues. Per the germline V gene, CDR1 is LGHDT and CDR2 is YNNKEL (reference sequence). CDR3 region: CASSQDKGGIGYTF. The CDR3 DNA reads as TGTGCCAGCAGCCAAGATAAGGGGGGGATTGGCTACACCTTC.

The chain couples TRBV7-9 to TRBJ1-2; D gene ambiguous. Trimming removed 3 bases at V and 4 bases at J, with 9 bases between. CDR3 size: 13 residues. CDR1 and CDR2 (germline): SEHNR, FQNEAQ (reference sequence). The CDR3 here is CASSFNLGYGYTF. The CDR3 DNA reads as TGTGCCAGCAGCTTCAACCTCGGCTATGGCTACACCTTC. The entire variable domain, with the rest obtained from reference TRBV7-9 and TRBJ1-2, is as follows: DTGVSQNPRHKITKRGQNVTFRCDPISEHNRLYWYRQTLGQGPEFLTYFQNEAQLEKSRLLSDRFSAERPKGSFSTLEIQRTEQGDSAMYLCASSFNLGYGYTFGSGTRLTVV.

This chain uses TRBV2 with TRBJ1-4; a possible D gene is TRBD1 (6 bases). V was shortened by 7 bases and J by 3 bases, with 12 bases between the two germline ends. The CDR3 has 14 residues. Germline CDR1 SNHLY, CDR2 FYNNEI. As DNA, the CDR3 is TGTGCCAGCAACGAAGGGGGTGCTAATGAAAAACTGTTTTTT. It translates to CASNEGGANEKLFF.

The V call is TRBV25-1, the J call TRBJ1-1; possibly TRBD1 for D (5 bases). This CDR3 comprises 14 residues. Trimming pared 7 bases from V and 3 bases from J, leaving 15 bases between. From germline, CDR1 is MGHDK and CDR2 SYGVNS. The CDR3 nucleotides read TGTGCCAGCATTGAGGAAGAAGGGGACACTGAAGCTTTCTTT. This sequence encodes CASIEEEGDTEAFF.

This sequence joins TRBV3-1 (or the pseudogene TRBV3-2) and TRBJ2-7, with D maybe TRBD2 (7 bases). Germline values: CDR1 LGHDT, CDR2 YNNKEL (reference sequence). V lost 4 bases and J 6 bases, leaving 10 bases between the germline ends. The CDR3 spans 12 residues. CDR3 in amino acids: CASSRGGGEQYF. Written as DNA, the CDR3 is TGTGCCAGCAGCCGGGGGGGCGGCGAGCAGTACTTC.

The chain employs TRBV18 and TRBJ2-5; D gene uncertain. Per the germline V gene, CDR1 is KGHSH and CDR2 is LQKENI. This CDR3 is 13 amino acids long. The V end lost 0 bases, the J end lost 4 bases, and 6 bases lay between the germline ends. CDR3 amino acids: CASSPPLVETQYF. As DNA, the CDR3 is TGTGCCAGCTCACCACCCCTAGTAGAGACCCAGTACTTC.

There are a few counts of this clone. The chain uses TRBV4-3 and TRBJ2-7; 9 bases are a match to TRBD2. After removal of 1 base from V and 3 bases from J, the junction contained 4 bases not matched to a gene. The CDR3 contains 15 residues. The V gene's germline CDR1 is LGHNA and CDR2 YSLEER. The CDR3 region has the DNA TGCGCCAGCAGCCAAGCCCTAGCGGGGTTCTACGAGCAGTACGTC. Protein product: CASSQALAGFYEQYV.